Below, 19 T cell receptor beta chains from the same sample are listed, as sequenced in a study of CD8+ T cells in alopecia areata. The sequencing template was cDNA reverse transcribed from extracted RNA. Method: immunoSEQ multiplex PCR; TCRdb's copy keeps in-frame clones and lacks some. Of roughly 140,000 clones listed, around half are singletons. The sequencing used CD8+ T cells sorted from blood, collected at week 0. All receptors come from a human donor with alopecia areata.

This sequence joins TRBV7-9 and TRBJ2-7; D possibly corresponds to TRBD1 (6 bases). The germline V and J ends were trimmed by 1 base and 6 bases, with 22 bases remaining between them. Looked up from germline, CDR1 is SEHNR and CDR2 is FQNEAQ (reference sequence). The CDR3 is 17 residues long. CDR3 nucleotide sequence: TGTGCCAGCAGCTTAGGCACAGGAACAGGGAAGGGACGCGAGCAGTACTTC. Translated, it gives CASSLGTGTGKGREQYF.

The gene calls are TRBV27 and TRBJ2-6; 8 bases map to TRBD1. The CDR3 runs to 17 residues. Germline V lookup: CDR1 MNHEY, CDR2 SMNVEV (reference sequence). V trimming: 1 base; J trimming: 0 bases; junction bases outside the gene matches: 2. The CDR3 protein is CASSLWGQVSGANVLTF. The CDR3 coding sequence is TGTGCCAGCAGTTTATGGGGACAGGTCTCTGGGGCCAACGTCCTGACTTTC. The full variable domain, its missing parts supplied by reference TRBV27 and TRBJ2-6, is EAQVTQNPRYLITVTGKKLTVTCSQNMNHEYMSWYRQDPGLGLRQIYYSMNVEVTDKGDVPEGYKVSRKEKRNFPLILESPSPNQTSLYFCASSLWGQVSGANVLTFGAGSRLTVL.

The chain couples TRBV2 to TRBJ2-3, with 10 positions matching TRBD2. The J segment lost 2 bases and the V segment lost 5 bases, leaving 7 bases of the junction unmatched. CDR3 length equals 16 residues. CDR1 is SNHLY and CDR2 is FYNNEI in the germline V gene. This CDR3 reads CASSWASGGTTDTQYF. CDR3 DNA: TGTGCCAGCAGTTGGGCTAGCGGGGGTACCACAGATACGCAGTATTTT.

V and J are TRBV9 and TRBJ2-1; D is ambiguous. The CDR3 runs 11 residues. The germline V gene encodes CDR1 SGDLS and CDR2 YYNGEE. The V end lost 4 bases, the J end lost 5 bases, and 4 bases lay between the germline ends. In nucleotides, the CDR3 is TGTGCCAGCAGCAACGACAATGAGCAGTTCTTC. Translating gives CASSNDNEQFF.

The V and J genes are TRBV29-1 and TRBJ1-1; TRBD1 matches at 7 bases. Germline V gene lookup returns CDR1 SQVTM and CDR2 ANQGSEA. The CDR3 has 14 residues. Trimming at V came to 3 bases and at J to 4 bases, leaving 8 bases not matched to a gene. The CDR3 DNA is TGCAGCGTTGAGTCACAGGGGACGTCCACTGAAGCTTTCTTT. It translates to CSVESQGTSTEAFF.

V gene TRBV27 combines with J gene TRBJ2-7; 7 bases fit TRBD1. The germline V gene encodes CDR1 MNHEY and CDR2 SMNVEV (reference sequence). After removal of 3 bases from V and 5 bases from J, the junction contained 4 bases not matched to a gene. This CDR3 comprises 13 residues. This CDR3 is CASSFGTANEQYF. In nucleotides, the CDR3 is TGTGCCAGCAGTTTCGGGACAGCGAACGAGCAGTACTTC.

The chain has TRBV4-3 and TRBJ1-2, with D possibly matching TRBD1 (6 bases). The CDR3 length is 15 residues. From germline, CDR1 is LGHNA and CDR2 YSLEER. Trimming removed 1 base from V and 4 bases from J, with 13 bases in between. CDR3 sequence: CASSQGSGAGYGYTF. CDR3 DNA: TGCGCCAGCAGCCAAGGATCGGGGGCAGGCTATGGCTACACCTTC.

The V call is TRBV29-1, the J call TRBJ2-1, with D possibly being TRBD2 (5 bases). Trimming took off 2 bases at V and 10 bases at J, with 15 bases between the two ends. Germline-derived CDR1 and CDR2 are SQVTM and ANQGSEA. CDR3 length equals 13 residues. The CDR3 nucleotides are TGCAGCGTTGAACAGGATGAGGGTTGGGAGCAGTTCTTC. It codes for CSVEQDEGWEQFF.

The rearrangement links TRBV27 to TRBJ2-5, with a possible D match to TRBD2 (6 bases). The CDR3 sequence is 14 residues long. Germline V gives CDR1 MNHEY, CDR2 SMNVEV (reference sequence). Deletions cut 5 bases from V and 3 bases from J, with 13 bases between. In DNA form, the CDR3 reads TGTGCCAGCAGTCCCCGCGGGGTAGAAGAGACCCAGTACTTC. It yields the protein CASSPRGVEETQYF.

The J gene is TRBJ1-2, the V gene TRBV4-3; D is unresolved. The CDR3 totals 13 residues. The V gene's germline CDR1 is LGHNA and CDR2 YSLEER. V shed 2 bases and J shed 5 bases, with 9 bases lying between them. The chain's CDR3 is CASSQYGGYGYTF. DNA for the CDR3: TGCGCCAGCAGCCAATATGGAGGGTATGGCTACACCTTC.

CDR3 sequence: CSVEDRGTPSYEQYF. The CDR3 DNA reads as TGCAGCGTTGAAGACCGAGGGACACCTTCCTACGAGCAGTACTTC. The chain has TRBV29-1 and TRBJ2-7; tentative D call: TRBD1 (6 bases). V lost 0 bases and J lost 1, with 13 bases in between. This CDR3 contains 15 residues. CDR1 is SQVTM and CDR2 is ANQGSEA in the germline V gene.

The chain has TRBV19 and TRBJ2-1; D is perhaps TRBD1 (5 bases). This CDR3 has 12 residues. Looked up from germline, CDR1 is LNHDA and CDR2 is SQIVND (reference sequence). V lost 5 bases, J lost 6 bases, and 8 bases lay in between. The chain's CDR3 is CASSPGSNEQFF. The DNA for the CDR3 is TGTGCCAGTAGTCCAGGGTCCAATGAGCAGTTCTTC.

This clone has more than one count but fewer than ten. The V gene is TRBV7-3, the J gene TRBJ2-4, with D hard to call. CDR3 size: 13 residues. Germline CDR1 and CDR2: SGHTA and FQGTGA. V was trimmed by 3 bases and J by 1 base, leaving 4 bases between them. CDR3 region: CASSLTAKNIQYF. The CDR3 region has the DNA TGTGCCAGCAGCTTGACGGCCAAAAACATTCAGTACTTC.

J is TRBJ1-6 and V is TRBV6-6, with D hard to call. Trimming removed 7 bases at V and 1 base at J, with 14 bases between. The CDR3 is 16 residues long. CDR1 MNHNY and CDR2 SVGAGI come from the germline V gene (reference sequence). CDR3 in amino acids: CASMPRETSYNSPLHF. The DNA of the CDR3 is TGTGCCAGCATGCCACGGGAGACATCCTATAATTCACCCCTCCACTTT.

CDR3 residues: CSARQGLSYEQYF. CDR3 coding DNA: TGCAGCGCTCGACAGGGGCTCTCCTACGAGCAGTACTTC. The chain is built from TRBV29-1 and TRBJ2-7; 8 bases are a match to TRBD1. The germline CDR1 and CDR2 sequences are SQVTM and ANQGSEA. The CDR3 is made up of 13 amino acids. Trimming at V came to 7 bases and at J to 0 bases, leaving 5 bases not matched to a gene.

This clone was found once. The chain has TRBV27 and TRBJ1-6; 8 bases are a match to TRBD1. Trimming removed 7 bases from V and 2 bases from J; junction bases left unmatched: 7. Germline V gene sequence: CDR1 MNHEY, CDR2 SMNVEV (reference sequence). The CDR3 totals 16 residues. For the CDR3, the DNA is TGTGCCAGCACCAAAGGGACAGGACCCTATAATTCACCCCTCCACTTT. Amino acids: CASTKGTGPYNSPLHF.

The chain has TRBV14 and TRBJ1-4; D is uncertain. From germline, CDR1 is SGHDN and CDR2 FVKESK. Trimming cost V 8 bases and J 8 bases, with 15 bases left between them. This CDR3 comprises 13 residues. CDR3 sequence reads: CASFGKGGEKLFF. The CDR3 bases are TGTGCCAGCTTTGGCAAGGGCGGGGAAAAACTGTTTTTT.

The rearrangement links TRBV7-2 to TRBJ2-4, with 9 nucleotides matching TRBD2. This CDR3 region has 17 residues. Germline V gene data show CDR1 as SGHTA and CDR2 as FQGNSA. J was trimmed by 1 base and V by 3 bases; bases with no gene match: 7. The CDR3: CASSLERGAEAKNIQYF. The CDR3 coding sequence is TGTGCCAGCAGCTTGGAGCGGGGGGCGGAGGCCAAAAACATTCAGTACTTC.

The table lists this clone with a few counts. V usage is TRBV29-1 and J usage is TRBJ1-2; TRBD1 is a possible D gene (6 bases). The CDR3 is made up of 12 amino acids. Germline loops: CDR1 SQVTM, CDR2 ANQGSEA. V dropped 7 bases and J dropped 6 bases, with 15 bases sitting between them. CDR3 in amino acids: CSGLQGRNGYTF. CDR3 bases: TGCAGCGGCCTACAGGGTAGGAATGGCTACACCTTC.